These T cell receptor beta chains were read from a single sample in a study of identifying expanded T cells in peripheral blood. Generated by immunoSEQ multiplex PCR, the TCRdb table keeps only in-frame clones and is missing some. Of 75,000 to 90,000 clones detected, approximately 85% appear once; the ten largest clones hold approximately 20%. Sequencing was performed on blood. The receptor set was obtained from a person between 18 and 75 years old in good health. The CDR3 runs from the conserved cysteine through the conserved F or W. Fields, in order: J gene, V gene, clone size, D gene, CDR3 protein, CDR3 DNA. D genes are given only for firm matches. Clone size is shown for a subset of rows, as once, few, many or a class of expanded clone.

TRBJ2-1 | TRBV6-8 | - | - | CALQPTNPYNEQFF | TGTGCCCTACAACCTACCAACCCCTACAATGAGCAGTTCTTC
TRBJ2-2 | TRBV29-1 | - | - | CSVETPSAPGELFF | TGCAGCGTTGAAACTCCTAGCGCCCCCGGGGAGCTGTTTTTT
TRBJ1-3 | TRBV5-6 | - | TRBD1 | CASSYRGGSGNTIYF | TGTGCCAGCAGCTACAGGGGGGGCTCTGGAAACACCATATATTTT
TRBJ2-7 | TRBV6-5 | - | TRBD2 | CASSRTSGSTGEQYF | TGTGCCAGCAGCCGGACTAGCGGGAGCACCGGGGAGCAGTACTTC
TRBJ2-7 | TRBV27 | - | - | CASSLSTGIRAYEQYF | TGTGCCAGCAGTTTGTCTACAGGGATAAGGGCCTACGAGCAGTACTTC
TRBJ1-2 | TRBV6-6 | once | - | CASSYAPRGRTF | TGTGCCAGCAGTTACGCGCCCAGGGGTAGAACCTTC
TRBJ2-2 | TRBV7-3 | - | - | CASSLPGDTGELFF | TGTGCCAGCAGCTTGCCGGGGGACACCGGGGAGCTGTTTTTT
TRBJ2-7 | TRBV4-3 | - | - | CASSPQAHGSTGEQYF | TGCGCCAGCAGCCCCCAGGCTCACGGGAGTACGGGGGAGCAGTACTTC
TRBJ2-2 | TRBV19 | - | - | CASSIARGGELFF | TGTGCCAGTAGTATAGCTAGGGGCGGGGAGCTGTTTTTT
TRBJ1-1 | TRBV19 | once | - | CASSMTANTEAFF | TGTGCCAGTAGTATGACAGCGAACACTGAAGCTTTCTTT
TRBJ2-7 | TRBV28 | - | TRBD2 | CASSLPLAGAYEQYF | TGTGCCAGCAGTCTACCCCTAGCGGGAGCCTACGAGCAGTACTTC
TRBJ2-7 | TRBV9 | - | - | CASSATSSSYEQYF | TGTGCCAGCAGCGCAACATCGAGCTCCTACGAGCAGTACTTC
TRBJ1-1 | TRBV7-9 | - | - | CASSFGTETEAFF | TGTGCCAGCAGCTTCGGGACCGAGACTGAAGCTTTCTTT
TRBJ2-3 | TRBV4-1 | - | - | CASSQDPGADTQYF | TGCGCCAGCAGCCAAGACCCAGGGGCAGATACGCAGTATTTT
TRBJ2-1 | TRBV7-3 | once | - | CASSLSSSPRNEQFF | TGTGCCAGCAGCTTAAGCTCTAGTCCTCGGAATGAGCAGTTCTTC
TRBJ2-7 | TRBV11-1 | - | TRBD1 | CASSWTGTGSYEQYF | TGTGCCAGCAGCTGGACCGGGACAGGTTCCTACGAGCAGTACTTC
TRBJ2-3 | TRBV6-1 | few | TRBD2 | CASSRTSGSTDTQYF | TGTGCCAGCAGTCGTACTAGCGGGAGTACAGATACGCAGTATTTT
TRBJ1-4 | TRBV5-4 | - | - | CASSSAIDSEKLFF | TGTGCCAGCAGCTCCGCAATAGACAGTGAAAAACTGTTTTTT
TRBJ1-4 | TRBV19 | - | TRBD1 | CASSKNYRDSRREKLFF | TGTGCCAGTAGTAAAAACTACCGGGACAGTAGGCGGGAAAAACTGTTTTTT
TRBJ1-5 | TRBV28 | - | - | CASSRPGTPMQPQHF | TGTGCCAGCAGCCGGCCCGGCACCCCGATGCAGCCCCAGCATTTT
TRBJ2-5 | TRBV6-5 | - | TRBD2 | CASSYRPRGRGETQYF | TGTGCCAGCAGTTACCGCCCTCGGGGGAGGGGAGAGACCCAGTACTTC
TRBJ2-2 | TRBV6-4 | - | - | CASSVKASTGELFF | TGTGCCAGCAGTGTAAAGGCGAGCACCGGGGAGCTGTTTTTT
TRBJ2-7 | TRBV7-8 | - | TRBD2 | CASSKGTSGYEQYF | TGTGCCAGCAGCAAGGGGACTAGCGGCTACGAGCAGTACTTC
TRBJ2-3 | TRBV25-1 | - | - | CASSESGKSPSTDTQYF | TGTGCCAGCAGTGAATCGGGCAAGTCTCCCTCCACAGATACGCAGTATTTT
TRBJ1-1 | TRBV12-5 | - | - | CASGLGTGAVNTEAFF | TGTGCTAGTGGTTTGGGGACGGGGGCGGTGAACACTGAAGCTTTCTTT
TRBJ1-1 | TRBV7-3 | - | - | CASSDGVNTEAFF | TGTGCCAGCAGCGACGGGGTGAACACTGAAGCTTTCTTT
TRBJ1-3 | TRBV18 | - | - | CASSPGSPGSGNTIYF | TGTGCCAGCTCACCGGGCAGCCCAGGCTCTGGAAACACCATATATTTT
TRBJ1-2 | TRBV10-3 | - | - | CAISESGPSLSYGYTF | TGTGCCATCAGTGAGTCAGGCCCGTCGTTGAGCTATGGCTACACCTTC
TRBJ2-5 | TRBV4-3 | - | TRBD1 | CASSQDPNRGYQETQYF | TGCGCCAGCAGCCAAGATCCGAACAGGGGGTACCAAGAGACCCAGTACTTC
TRBJ2-2 | TRBV5-8 | - | TRBD2 | CASSELTSGRNTGELFF | TGTGCCAGCAGCGAACTGACTAGCGGGAGGAACACCGGGGAGCTGTTTTTT
TRBJ2-5 | TRBV5-1 | - | - | CASSLDGETQYF | TGCGCCAGCAGCTTGGATGGAGAGACCCAGTACTTC
TRBJ2-7 | TRBV5-1 | once | - | CASSLAFLSSQGLSYEQYF | TGCGCCAGCAGCTTGGCCTTTTTGAGTTCTCAAGGACTCTCCTACGAGCAGTACTTC
TRBJ1-1 | TRBV19 | - | TRBD1 | CASSPRDRENTEAFF | TGTGCCAGTAGTCCCCGGGACAGGGAAAACACTGAAGCTTTCTTT
TRBJ2-7 | TRBV19 | - | TRBD2 | CASSSPVASGRHEQYF | TGTGCCAGTAGTTCGCCTGTGGCTAGCGGGAGACACGAGCAGTACTTC
TRBJ1-5 | TRBV7-2 | - | - | CASSLLLAGGSDTQHF | TGTGCCAGCAGCTTACTCCTTGCGGGGGGATCAGATACGCAGCATTTT
TRBJ2-3 | TRBV2 | - | - | CASSDEVVISTDTQYF | TGTGCCAGCAGTGATGAGGTAGTAATTAGCACAGATACGCAGTATTTT
TRBJ2-3 | TRBV5-1 | - | TRBD2 | CASSTGTSEADTQYF | TGCGCCAGCAGCACCGGGACTAGCGAGGCAGATACGCAGTATTTT
TRBJ2-1 | TRBV30 | - | - | CAWRLETAGYNEQFF | TGTGCCTGGAGACTTGAAACCGCGGGATACAATGAGCAGTTCTTC
TRBJ1-2 | TRBV14 | - | TRBD1 | CASSQVGQGYGYTF | TGTGCCAGCAGCCAAGTCGGACAGGGCTATGGCTACACCTTC
TRBJ2-2 | TRBV6-5 | - | TRBD1 | CASMRTGMNTGELFF | TGTGCCAGCATGAGGACAGGGATGAACACCGGGGAGCTGTTTTTT